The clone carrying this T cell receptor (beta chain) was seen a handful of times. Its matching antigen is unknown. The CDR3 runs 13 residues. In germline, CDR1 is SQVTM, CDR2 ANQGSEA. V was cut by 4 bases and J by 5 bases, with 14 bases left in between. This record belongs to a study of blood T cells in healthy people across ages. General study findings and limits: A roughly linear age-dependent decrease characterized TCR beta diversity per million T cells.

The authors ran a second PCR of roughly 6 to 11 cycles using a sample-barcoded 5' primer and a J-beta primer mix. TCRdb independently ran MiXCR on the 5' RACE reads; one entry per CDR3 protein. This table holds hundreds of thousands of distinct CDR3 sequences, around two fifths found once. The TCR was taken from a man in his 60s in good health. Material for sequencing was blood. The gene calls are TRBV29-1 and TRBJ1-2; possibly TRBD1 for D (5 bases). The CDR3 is CSVGGREGYGYTF. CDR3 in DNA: TGCAGCGTTGGTGGCAGGGAAGGGTATGGCTACACCTTC.